The 21 T cell receptor beta chains presented below share a single source sample, sequenced in a study of T-cell memory formation after mild COVID-19. TCRdb called the 5' RACE reads again in MiXCR, with one record for every CDR3 protein. Here the sample spans around 300,000 distinct CDR3 sequences, roughly a fifth being singletons. The source material was PBMCs or a T cell subset sorted from them (not recorded which). The receptors shown here come from a man younger than 35 who had mild COVID-19 (a few samples of this study predate the infection). Cell type and time point are not known.

The chain uses TRBV20-1 and TRBJ2-5, with 9 bases identical to TRBD2. Unmatched junction bases numbered 6, after V lost 3 bases and J lost 4 bases. Germline loops: CDR1 DFQATT, CDR2 SNEGSKA (reference sequence). The CDR3 runs 14 residues. The CDR3 DNA reads as TGCAGTGCTAGCGGCGGGGGGGCTGGAGAGACCCAGTACTTC. Encoded protein: CSASGGGAGETQYF.

This clonotype was detected only a few times. This chain connects TRBV5-1 to TRBJ2-1; a possible D gene is TRBD2 (6 bases). This CDR3 region has 15 residues. Trimming took 0 bases from V and 10 from J, leaving 17 bases between them. Germline V gives CDR1 SGHRS, CDR2 YFSETQ. This chain's CDR3 is CASSLGVSGGREQFF. DNA for the CDR3: TGCGCCAGCAGCTTGGGTGTCTCCGGGGGACGGGAGCAGTTCTTC.

This clonotype was counted only a few times. The chain is built from TRBV5-1 and TRBJ2-1; the D gene could be TRBD1 or TRBD2 (5 bases each). Trimming took off 0 bases at V and 5 bases at J, with 15 bases between the two ends. From germline, CDR1 is SGHRS and CDR2 YFSETQ. The CDR3 sequence is 16 residues long. Here the CDR3 DNA reads TGCGCCAGCAGCTTGGCCTGGGGACCAACCCACAATGAGCAGTTCTTC. Protein product: CASSLAWGPTHNEQFF.

This clonotype was seen at least ten times. V and J are TRBV5-6 and TRBJ2-3, with unresolved D. The germline V gene has CDR1 SGHDT and CDR2 YYEEEE. V lost 7 bases and J lost 0, with 9 bases in between. This CDR3 has 13 residues. The CDR3 loop reads CASGQLSTDTQYF. The CDR3 DNA reads TGTGCCAGCGGCCAACTGAGCACAGATACGCAGTATTTT.

This sequence joins TRBV24-1 and TRBJ1-1; 12 bases agree with TRBD1. This CDR3 is 16 amino acids long. After removal of 5 bases from V and 8 bases from J, the junction contained 11 bases not matched to a gene. From germline, CDR1 is KGHDR and CDR2 SFDVKD. The CDR3 loop is CATSADPGQGAPEAFF. The CDR3 nucleotides read TGTGCCACCAGTGCAGATCCGGGACAGGGGGCTCCCGAAGCTTTCTTT.

This clonotype was picked up a small number of times. The genes are TRBV2 and TRBJ1-1; D ambiguous. This CDR3 contains 14 residues. In germline, CDR1 is SNHLY, CDR2 FYNNEI. V dropped 6 bases and J dropped 2 bases, with 13 bases sitting between them. For the CDR3, the DNA is TGTGCCAGCAGGCGCCCGGGCGGAAACACTGAAGCTTTCTTT. Translating gives CASRRPGGNTEAFF.

This clonotype occurred many times. The chain carries TRBV7-3 and TRBJ1-1; tentatively, D is TRBD1 (5 bases). This CDR3 is built from 15 residues. Germline V lookup: CDR1 SGHTA, CDR2 FQGTGA. V lost 8 bases and J 4 bases, leaving 20 bases between the germline ends. The CDR3 sequence is CASSTWGGRGTEAFF. The CDR3 nucleotides read TGTGCCAGCTCAACATGGGGGGGGAGGGGCACTGAAGCTTTCTTT.

The V call is TRBV7-2, the J call TRBJ1-3; D is undetermined. Germline V lookup: CDR1 SGHTA, CDR2 FQGNSA. V lost 5 bases, J lost 8 bases, and 10 bases lay in between. This CDR3 region has 12 residues. The CDR3 region is CASSKGLDTIYF. The CDR3 bases are TGTGCCAGCAGCAAAGGGTTGGACACCATATATTTT.

This clonotype was counted only a few times. The J gene is TRBJ2-1, the V gene TRBV6-6; 12 positions match TRBD2. J gave up 4 bases and V 11 bases, and 6 bases lay outside the gene matches. CDR1 and CDR2 from the germline V gene are MNHNY and SVGAGI (reference sequence). The CDR3 loop spans 14 amino acids. CDR3 sequence: CAASSGGEYNEQFF. In DNA form, the CDR3 reads TGTGCCGCCTCTAGCGGGGGGGAATACAATGAGCAGTTCTTC.

This clonotype was recorded a few times. The chain couples TRBV7-9 to TRBJ1-2; D is unclear. Germline V gives CDR1 SEHNR, CDR2 FQNEAQ (reference sequence). The V end was cut by 2 bases, the J end by 7 bases, with 20 bases between. There are 16 residues in the CDR3. The CDR3 loop reads CASSLRTSSSSGGYTF. CDR3 DNA: TGTGCCAGCAGCTTAAGGACGAGCTCATCGTCAGGTGGCTACACCTTC.

There are a few counts of this clonotype. V and J are TRBV28 and TRBJ2-5; 8 bases are shared with TRBD1. The CDR3 extends over 15 amino acids. V lost 2 bases and J lost 4; bases outside the gene matches: 6. Germline V gene sequence: CDR1 MDHEN, CDR2 SYDVKM. The CDR3 sequence: CASSLAGGRGETQYF. Here the CDR3 DNA reads TGTGCCAGCAGTTTAGCAGGGGGCCGTGGAGAGACCCAGTACTTC.

This clonotype was recorded a few times. The V and J genes are TRBV5-5 and TRBJ1-2, with TRBD1 matching over 7 bases. Trimming took 2 bases from V and 0 from J; bases not matched to a gene: 10. CDR1 is SGHKS, CDR2 YYEKEE, per germline (reference sequence). The CDR3 is 17 residues long. CDR3 DNA: TGTGCCAGCAGCTTCACGACAGGGAGGGGATCTAACTATGGCTACACCTTC. Translated: CASSFTTGRGSNYGYTF.

There are a few counts of this clonotype. This chain links TRBV6-2 or TRBV6-3 with TRBJ2-1; D perhaps matches TRBD2 (5 bases). The CDR3 is 13 amino acids. The V gene lost 6 bases and the J gene lost 9 bases, with 15 bases spanning the gap. The V gene's germline CDR1 is MNHEY and CDR2 SVGEGT. For the CDR3, the DNA is TGTGCCAGCAGCCGGGTCGGGGTTAGTGAGCAGTTCTTC. It codes for CASSRVGVSEQFF.

This clonotype was recorded a few times. V gene TRBV12-3 or TRBV12-4 combines with J gene TRBJ2-7; D gene uncertain. The ends were cut back, 1 base at V and 3 bases at J, with 10 bases in the middle. There are 14 residues in the CDR3. The chain's CDR3 is CASSLEENGYEQYF. CDR3 bases: TGTGCCAGCAGTTTAGAGGAGAATGGCTACGAGCAGTACTTC.

The chain carries TRBV20-1 and TRBJ1-1; unclear D gene. Deletions cut 0 bases from V and 7 bases from J, with 18 bases between. CDR1 is DFQATT, CDR2 SNEGSKA, per germline (reference sequence). CDR3 length: 15 residues. Written as DNA, the CDR3 is TGCAGTGCTAGAGATGCCCCCTCGAGGAGTGGTGAAGCTTTCTTT. This sequence encodes CSARDAPSRSGEAFF.

The V call is TRBV7-2, the J call TRBJ1-2, with D tentatively TRBD1 (6 bases). This CDR3 contains 15 residues. Germline CDR1 reads SGHTA; CDR2 reads FQGNSA. The V and J ends lost 3 bases and 4 bases respectively, with 15 bases between them. The CDR3 DNA reads TGTGCCAGCAGCTTCCCGAGACAGGAGGTCTATGGCTACACCTTC. Translation gives CASSFPRQEVYGYTF. Complete variable domain (other parts from reference TRBV7-2 and TRBJ1-2): GAGVSQSPSNKVTEKGKDVELRCDPISGHTALYWYRQSLGQGLEFLIYFQGNSAPDKSGLPSDRFSAERTGGSVSTLTIQRTQQEDSAVYLCASSFPRQEVYGYTFGSGTRLTVV.

The J gene is TRBJ1-5, the V gene TRBV4-2, with TRBD1 matching over 9 bases. The CDR3 runs 17 residues. The V and J ends lost 0 bases and 9 bases, in that order; junction bases with no gene match: 12. CDR1 and CDR2 (germline): LGHNA, YNFKEQ. The CDR3 spells CASSQDPRGQGGRPQHF. For the CDR3, the DNA is TGTGCCAGCAGCCAAGATCCACGGGGACAGGGTGGAAGGCCCCAGCATTTT.

The chain recombines TRBV5-1 with TRBJ2-5; the D gene is possibly TRBD2 (6 bases). The CDR3 extends over 15 amino acids. The germline gives CDR1 SGHRS, CDR2 YFSETQ. V was clipped by 0 bases and J by 4 bases, with 13 bases between them. Written as DNA, the CDR3 is TGCGCCAGCAGCTTGGGTGCGGGGTCAGGAGAGACCCAGTACTTC. As protein: CASSLGAGSGETQYF.

The chain combines TRBV7-2 with TRBJ1-4; D perhaps matches TRBD1 (6 bases). The CDR3 loop spans 15 amino acids. Germline CDR1 is SGHTA and CDR2 is FQGNSA. V lost 3 bases and J 6 bases, leaving 14 bases between the germline ends. For the CDR3, the DNA is TGTGCCAGCAGCTTCAGGGGCGGGGGCTATGAAAAACTGTTTTTT. Amino acid sequence: CASSFRGGGYEKLFF.

This clonotype occurred a few times. The genes are TRBV7-3 and TRBJ2-2; 8 bases map to TRBD2. Germline V gene sequence: CDR1 SGHTA, CDR2 FQGTGA. The CDR3 is 17 amino acids. V was pared by 5 bases and J by 0 bases, with 8 bases of the junction left unmatched. The CDR3 DNA sequence: TGTGCCAGCAGCATTAGCGGGGAACACGCGAACACCGGGGAGCTGTTTTTT. This codes for CASSISGEHANTGELFF.

This clonotype was counted many times. V gene TRBV29-1 combines with J gene TRBJ2-1; TRBD1 or TRBD2 may be the D gene (6 bases each). There are 13 residues in the CDR3. Trimming shortened V by 8 bases and J by 7 bases, and 18 bases separated the two germline ends. In germline, CDR1 is SQVTM, CDR2 ANQGSEA. DNA for the CDR3: TGCAGCTCTTGGGGGGCAGGTGGGAATGAGCAGTTCTTC. Protein: CSSWGAGGNEQFF.